These 27 T cell receptor beta chains originate from one sample sequenced in a study of blood T cell repertoires in COVID-19. The protocol was immunoSEQ multiplex PCR, while the TCRdb copy is restricted to in-frame clones and leaves out a portion. The top ten hold around 3.9% of the sample, which has 100,000 or so clones, about 90% seen once. The sequenced sample was peripheral blood. The receptor source for this set is a woman in her 50s in a cohort sampled during active COVID-19.

The gene calls are TRBV28 and TRBJ1-2; TRBD1 aligns across 9 bases. Germline V CDR1 and CDR2: MDHEN, SYDVKM. Trimming at V came to 10 bases and at J to 6 bases, leaving 12 bases not matched to a gene. The CDR3 runs to 14 residues. Here the CDR3 reads CATGLQGAWDGYTF. In nucleotides, the CDR3 is TGTGCCACCGGACTACAGGGGGCTTGGGATGGCTACACCTTC.

The rearrangement uses TRBV9 and TRBJ2-3; possible D gene TRBD1, 6 bases. Germline assignment: CDR1 SGDLS and CDR2 YYNGEE. The CDR3 sequence is 17 residues long. The V and J ends lost 3 bases and 3 bases respectively, with 20 bases between them. The chain's CDR3 is CASSARGRGQRTDTQYF. The CDR3 coding sequence is TGTGCCAGCAGCGCTCGGGGCAGGGGACAAAGGACAGATACGCAGTATTTT. The entire variable domain, with the rest obtained from reference TRBV9 and TRBJ2-3, is as follows: DSGVTQTPKHLITATGQRVTLRCSPRSGDLSVYWYQQSLDQGLQFLIQYYNGEERAKGNILERFSAQQFPDLHSELNLSSLELGDSALYFCASSARGRGQRTDTQYFGPGTRLTVL.

V gene TRBV6-5 combines with J gene TRBJ2-7, with D perhaps TRBD1 (5 bases). V dropped 4 bases and J dropped 0 bases, with 13 bases sitting between them. The CDR3 totals 15 residues. From germline, CDR1 is MNHEY and CDR2 SVGAGI. CDR3 sequence reads: CASSFTGLSSYEQYF. CDR3 bases: TGTGCCAGCAGTTTCACAGGCCTCAGCTCCTACGAGCAGTACTTC.

V is TRBV5-4 and J is TRBJ1-6; D is unclear. The CDR3 length is 12 residues. V lost 2 bases to trimming and J lost 9 bases, with 6 bases between them. Germline CDR1 is SGHNT and CDR2 is YYREEE (reference sequence). For the CDR3, the DNA is TGTGCCAGCAGCTTAACCAGTTCACCCCTCCACTTT. It specifies CASSLTSSPLHF.

The chain carries TRBV3-1 (or the pseudogene TRBV3-2) and TRBJ2-3, with 9 bases identical to TRBD2. Germline V gene data show CDR1 as LGHDT and CDR2 as YNNKEL (reference sequence). V trimming: 0 bases; J trimming: 0 bases; junction bases outside the gene matches: 7. The CDR3 sequence is 18 residues long. CDR3 sequence: CASSQDLGGRASTDTQYF. In DNA form, the CDR3 reads TGTGCCAGCAGCCAAGATTTAGGCGGGAGGGCTAGCACAGATACGCAGTATTTT.

The chain uses TRBV19 and TRBJ2-7, with 10 bases identical to TRBD1. After removal of 5 bases from V and 2 bases from J, the junction contained 6 bases not matched to a gene. Germline CDR1 LNHDA, CDR2 SQIVND (reference sequence). The CDR3 length is 15 residues. CDR3 amino acids: CASSAPGQGTYEQYF. The CDR3 DNA is TGTGCCAGTAGTGCGCCGGGACAGGGGACCTACGAGCAGTACTTC.

This sequence joins TRBV27 and TRBJ2-7; no reliable D call. V shed 6 bases and J shed 3 bases, with 15 bases lying between them. CDR1 is MNHEY and CDR2 is SMNVEV in the germline V gene (reference sequence). This CDR3 has 14 amino acids. The CDR3 spells CASSPGSDFYEQYF. The CDR3 nucleotides are TGTGCCAGCAGCCCCGGGTCCGACTTCTACGAGCAGTACTTC.

The chain recombines TRBV27 with TRBJ2-1, with TRBD1 matching over 8 bases. CDR3 size: 16 residues. Germline CDR1 is MNHEY and CDR2 is SMNVEV (reference sequence). V trimming: 6 bases; J trimming: 3 bases; junction bases outside the gene matches: 10. The CDR3 is CASSLTGTGRYNEQFF. In DNA form, the CDR3 reads TGTGCCAGCAGCCTGACCGGGACAGGTCGCTACAATGAGCAGTTCTTC.

The V gene is TRBV27, the J gene TRBJ1-5; D call uncertain. CDR1 and CDR2 (germline): MNHEY, SMNVEV (reference sequence). The V gene lost 6 bases and the J gene lost 5 bases, with 11 bases spanning the gap. This CDR3 is built from 13 residues. In DNA form, the CDR3 reads TGTGCCAGCAGGCCCCCCGGAGATCAGCCCCAGCATTTT. Translation gives CASRPPGDQPQHF.

The chain employs TRBV7-3 and TRBJ1-1; D possibly corresponds to TRBD1 (6 bases). Trimming removed 1 base from V and 12 bases from J, with 18 bases in between. This CDR3 region has 14 residues. Per the germline V gene, CDR1 is SGHTA and CDR2 is FQGTGA. The CDR3 DNA is TGTGCCAGCAGCTTAAATCAGGTTGACAGGAAACCTTTCTTT. This translates into CASSLNQVDRKPFF.

The table lists this clone with a count of one. The rearrangement uses TRBV3-1 (or the pseudogene TRBV3-2) and TRBJ2-7; TRBD2 might be the D (6 bases). The V gene lost 4 bases and the J gene lost 4 bases, with 14 bases spanning the gap. This CDR3 contains 14 residues. CDR1 LGHDT and CDR2 YNNKEL come from the germline V gene (reference sequence). CDR3 sequence (DNA): TGTGCCAGCAGCCCAACCACTAGCCGTTACGAGCAGTACTTC. Protein sequence: CASSPTTSRYEQYF.

The rearrangement links TRBV25-1 to TRBJ1-4; D gene unclear. Trimming pared 3 bases from V and 0 bases from J, leaving 11 bases between. The CDR3 contains 16 residues. The germline gives CDR1 MGHDK, CDR2 SYGVNS. This chain's CDR3 is CASSDHSPATNEKLFF. The DNA for the CDR3 is TGTGCCAGCAGTGACCACTCACCGGCAACTAATGAAAAACTGTTTTTT.

The rearrangement uses TRBV2 and TRBJ2-1; 14 positions match TRBD2. The J segment lost 7 bases and the V segment lost 2 bases, leaving 4 bases of the junction unmatched. This CDR3 has 16 residues. Germline values: CDR1 SNHLY, CDR2 FYNNEI. As DNA, the CDR3 is TGTGCCAGCAGTGAAAGACTAGCGGGAGGGGGTAATGAGCAGTTCTTC. This translates into CASSERLAGGGNEQFF.

The chain is built from TRBV6-5 and TRBJ1-2, with 7 bases fitting TRBD1. This CDR3 has 14 amino acids. Trimming removed 2 bases from V and 2 bases from J; junction bases left unmatched: 2. CDR1 MNHEY and CDR2 SVGAGI come from the germline V gene. DNA for the CDR3: TGTGCCAGCAGTTACGCGACAGGGAACTATGGCTACACCTTC. It encodes CASSYATGNYGYTF.

The genes are TRBV19 and TRBJ2-3; 11 nucleotides align to TRBD2. The V gene's germline CDR1 is LNHDA and CDR2 SQIVND (reference sequence). V gave up 4 bases and J gave up 0 bases; unmatched junction bases: 9. The CDR3 sequence is 18 residues long. CDR3 DNA sequence: TGTGCCAGTAGTACCCACCAGACTAGCGGGATGAGCACAGATACGCAGTATTTT. Protein: CASSTHQTSGMSTDTQYF. The full variable domain, in which reference TRBV19 and TRBJ2-3 provide the parts outside the CDR3, is DGGITQSPKYLFRKEGQNVTLSCEQNLNHDAMYWYRQDPGQGLRLIYYSQIVNDFQKGDIAEGYSVSREKKESFPLTVTSAQKNPTAFYLCASSTHQTSGMSTDTQYFGPGTRLTVL.

V gene TRBV7-9 combines with J gene TRBJ1-1; TRBD1 might be the D (5 bases). V lost 5 bases and J lost 1, with 20 bases in between. This CDR3 is built from 17 residues. Germline V gene data show CDR1 as SEHNR and CDR2 as FQNEAQ (reference sequence). The CDR3 reads CASSQKDDFRGNTEAFF. CDR3 coding DNA: TGTGCCAGCAGCCAAAAGGACGATTTTAGGGGGAACACTGAAGCTTTCTTT.

This chain connects TRBV12-3 or TRBV12-4 to TRBJ2-7, with TRBD1 as a possible D gene (8 bases). CDR3 size: 13 residues. With 6 bases removed from V and 4 bases from J, the gap between germline ends came to 13 bases. The CDR3 spells CASSTGGDYEQYF. CDR3 sequence (DNA): TGTGCCAGCAGCACAGGGGGGGATTACGAGCAGTACTTC.

The J gene is TRBJ1-4, the V gene TRBV18; 10 bases line up with TRBD1. Trimming took 3 bases from V and 8 from J; bases not matched to a gene: 15. Germline CDR1 is KGHSH and CDR2 is LQKENI. CDR3 length: 18 amino acids. The CDR3 loop is CASSPGTGARREAEKLFF. The CDR3 nucleotides read TGTGCCAGCTCACCCGGGACAGGGGCCCGCAGGGAAGCCGAAAAACTGTTTTTT.

In this sample, this clone turned up a few times. The chain recombines TRBV18 with TRBJ1-1; D uncertain. Germline CDR1 is KGHSH and CDR2 is LQKENI. Trimming removed 4 bases at V and 0 bases at J, with 6 bases between. The CDR3 loop spans 13 amino acids. Here the CDR3 DNA reads TGTGCCAGCTCACTAGATCTGAACACTGAAGCTTTCTTT. As protein: CASSLDLNTEAFF.

V and J are TRBV3-1 (or the pseudogene TRBV3-2) and TRBJ1-1; D might be TRBD1 (5 bases). Germline-derived CDR1 and CDR2 are LGHDT and YNNKEL (reference sequence). The V end lost 3 bases, the J end lost 6 bases, and 17 bases lay between the germline ends. This CDR3 has 15 amino acids. The CDR3 spells CASSHAGGYGSEAFF. CDR3 sequence (DNA): TGTGCCAGCAGCCATGCCGGGGGGTATGGCTCTGAAGCTTTCTTT.

The chain's CDR3 is CASSLPSGGLYNSPLHF. CDR3 nucleotides: TGTGCCAGCAGTCTCCCCTCGGGGGGATTGTATAATTCACCCCTCCACTTT. V is TRBV27 and J is TRBJ1-6, with a tentative D call TRBD1 (5 bases). Germline values: CDR1 MNHEY, CDR2 SMNVEV (reference sequence). Trimming pared 5 bases from V and 4 bases from J, leaving 18 bases between. This CDR3 spans 17 amino acids.

The rearrangement uses TRBV3-1 (or the pseudogene TRBV3-2) and TRBJ2-1; 9 bases align to TRBD2. With 4 bases clipped from V and 0 bases from J, the junction kept 7 bases outside the gene matches. Germline CDR1 reads LGHDT; CDR2 reads YNNKEL (reference sequence). This CDR3 comprises 17 residues. CDR3 region: CASSRGLALSSYNEQFF. The CDR3 DNA reads as TGTGCCAGCAGCCGAGGACTAGCGCTGAGCTCCTACAATGAGCAGTTCTTC.

The chain joins TRBV5-4 to TRBJ2-1; tentative D call: TRBD2 (6 bases). The length of the CDR3 is 15 residues. The germline CDR1 and CDR2 sequences are SGHNT and YYREEE (reference sequence). The V and J ends lost 4 bases and 1 base respectively, with 12 bases between them. Written as DNA, the CDR3 is TGTGCCAGCAGCCCTGGAGGGTTATCCTACAATGAGCAGTTCTTC. Encoded protein: CASSPGGLSYNEQFF.

The chain uses TRBV27 and TRBJ2-7; TRBD2 matches 10 bases. There are 18 residues in the CDR3. Trimming removed 5 bases from V and 6 bases from J; junction bases left unmatched: 19. From germline, CDR1 is MNHEY and CDR2 SMNVEV (reference sequence). CDR3 nucleotides: TGTGCCAGCAGTCCCCCTTCAGCGGGAGGGCCAGGAAGCTCCGAGCAGTACTTC. This codes for CASSPPSAGGPGSSEQYF.

The chain has TRBV7-9 and TRBJ2-3; no definite D call. The CDR3 is 13 residues long. Trimming removed 1 base from V and 2 bases from J, with 4 bases in between. Germline assignment: CDR1 SEHNR and CDR2 FQNEAQ (reference sequence). The DNA of the CDR3 is TGTGCCAGCAGCTTAGTATCCACAGATACGCAGTATTTT. Protein: CASSLVSTDTQYF.

The chain's CDR3 is CASTRGGGNSPLHF. The CDR3 DNA follows: TGTGCCAGCACCCGCGGGGGGGGTAATTCACCCCTCCACTTT. The genes are TRBV27 and TRBJ1-6; weak D call: TRBD1 (5 bases). This CDR3 is 14 amino acids long. V was trimmed by 7 bases and J by 6 bases, leaving 13 bases between them. Germline values: CDR1 MNHEY, CDR2 SMNVEV (reference sequence).

The V gene is TRBV27, the J gene TRBJ2-7, with 9 positions matching TRBD1. Germline assignment: CDR1 MNHEY and CDR2 SMNVEV (reference sequence). With 6 bases clipped from V and 3 bases from J, the junction kept 18 bases outside the gene matches. The CDR3 is 18 amino acids. The CDR3 spells CASSMRQNPGQGRYEQYF. The CDR3 DNA reads as TGTGCCAGCAGCATGAGACAAAACCCGGGACAGGGACGCTACGAGCAGTACTTC.